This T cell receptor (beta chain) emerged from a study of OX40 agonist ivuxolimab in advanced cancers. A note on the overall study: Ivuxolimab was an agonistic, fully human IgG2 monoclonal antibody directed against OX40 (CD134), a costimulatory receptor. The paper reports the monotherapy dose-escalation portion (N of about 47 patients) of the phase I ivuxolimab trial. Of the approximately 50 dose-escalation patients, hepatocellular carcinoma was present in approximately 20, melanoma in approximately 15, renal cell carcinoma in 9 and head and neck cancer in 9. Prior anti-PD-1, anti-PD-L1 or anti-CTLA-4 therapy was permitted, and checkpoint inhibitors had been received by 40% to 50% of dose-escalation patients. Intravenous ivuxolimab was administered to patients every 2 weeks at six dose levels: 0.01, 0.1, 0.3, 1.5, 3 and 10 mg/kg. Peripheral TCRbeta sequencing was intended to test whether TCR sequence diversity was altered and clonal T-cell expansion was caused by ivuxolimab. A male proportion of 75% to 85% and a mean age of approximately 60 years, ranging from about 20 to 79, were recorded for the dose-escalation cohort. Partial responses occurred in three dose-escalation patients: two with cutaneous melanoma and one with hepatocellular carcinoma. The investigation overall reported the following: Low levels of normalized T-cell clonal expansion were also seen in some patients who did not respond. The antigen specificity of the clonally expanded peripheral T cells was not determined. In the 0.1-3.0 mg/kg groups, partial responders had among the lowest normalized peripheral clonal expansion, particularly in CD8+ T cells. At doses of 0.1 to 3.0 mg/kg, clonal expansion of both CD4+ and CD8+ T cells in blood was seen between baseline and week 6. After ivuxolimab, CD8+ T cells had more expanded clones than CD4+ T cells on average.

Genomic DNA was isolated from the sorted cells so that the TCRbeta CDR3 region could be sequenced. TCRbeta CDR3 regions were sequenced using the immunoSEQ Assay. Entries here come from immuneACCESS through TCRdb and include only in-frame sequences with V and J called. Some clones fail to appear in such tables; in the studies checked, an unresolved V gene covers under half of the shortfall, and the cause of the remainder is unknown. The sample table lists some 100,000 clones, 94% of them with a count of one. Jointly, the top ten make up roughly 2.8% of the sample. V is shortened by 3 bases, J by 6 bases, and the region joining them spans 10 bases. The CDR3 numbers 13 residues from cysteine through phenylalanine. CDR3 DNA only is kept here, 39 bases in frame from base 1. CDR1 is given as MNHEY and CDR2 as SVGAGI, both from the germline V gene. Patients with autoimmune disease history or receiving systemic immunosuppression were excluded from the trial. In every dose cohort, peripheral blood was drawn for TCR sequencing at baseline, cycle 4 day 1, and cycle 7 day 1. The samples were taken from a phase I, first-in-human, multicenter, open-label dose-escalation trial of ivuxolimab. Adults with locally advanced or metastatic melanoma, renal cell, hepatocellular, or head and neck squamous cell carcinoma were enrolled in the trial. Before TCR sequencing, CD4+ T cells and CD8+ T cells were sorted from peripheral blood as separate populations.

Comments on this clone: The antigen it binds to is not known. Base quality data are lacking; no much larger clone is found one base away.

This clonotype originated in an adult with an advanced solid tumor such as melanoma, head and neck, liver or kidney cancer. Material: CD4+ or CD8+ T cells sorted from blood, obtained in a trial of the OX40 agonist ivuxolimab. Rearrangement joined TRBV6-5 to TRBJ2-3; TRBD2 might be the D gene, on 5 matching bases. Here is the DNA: TGTGCCAGCAGTTATGACCCGGGGGATACGCAGTATTTT. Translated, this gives CASSYDPGDTQYF.